This T cell receptor beta chain was identified during a study of cytomegalovirus exposure and HLA in healthy donors. The assay was immunoSEQ multiplex PCR, and TCRdb's table has in-frame clones only and misses some. The sample consists of around 69,000 clones, nearly 96% of them appearing once. The CDR3 has 13 residues. The V end was cut by 5 bases, the J end by 5 bases, with 13 bases between. Germline CDR1 reads MNHEY; CDR2 reads SMNVEV (reference sequence). For this clone: Its antigen is not identified.

Study observations and caveats: The study designated fewer than 200 TCR beta chains cytomegalovirus-associated.

Sequencing was done on a sample of PBMCs. The source is a woman aged 18-29 years in good health and CMV-seropositive. This chain links TRBV27 with TRBJ2-7; D remains ambiguous. DNA for the CDR3: TGTGCCAGCAGTATTAGTTTTTTCCACGAGCAGTACTTC. Encoded protein: CASSISFFHEQYF.